The rows below give T cell receptor beta chains drawn from one sample of a study of beta chain features in type 1 diabetes. Measured with immunoSEQ multiplex PCR; TCRdb has only the in-frame clones, and not every one. The repertoire holds 900,000 or so clones, with roughly a sixth as singletons. The sample was naive CD4+ T cells from blood. The receptors shown here come from a woman between 18 and 30 years old in good health. CDR3s include the opening cysteine and the closing phenylalanine or tryptophan. Fields, in order: D gene, clone size, V gene, J gene, CDR3 protein, CDR3 DNA. The D gene is left open where the match is weak. Expanded clones are given a class, and other clones once, few, many or no size at all.

TRBD1	few	TRBV18	TRBJ2-7	CASSPLMTGGYEQYF	TGTGCCAGCTCACCGTTAATGACAGGGGGCTACGAGCAGTACTTC
-	-	TRBV23-1	TRBJ2-7	CASRAHMGVYEQYF	TGCGCCAGCCGGGCCCACATGGGGGTATACGAGCAGTACTTC
-	-	TRBV28	TRBJ1-5	CASSLAPQPQHF	TGTGCCAGCAGCCTTGCCCCTCAGCCCCAGCATTTT
TRBD1	-	TRBV7-2	TRBJ1-2	CASSLYRGDYGYTF	TGTGCCAGCAGCTTATACAGGGGCGACTATGGCTACACCTTC
TRBD1	-	TRBV12-5	TRBJ1-3	CASGLPLDRVSGNTIYF	TGTGCTAGTGGTTTGCCGCTCGACAGGGTCTCTGGAAACACCATATATTTT
-	-	TRBV5-6	TRBJ2-3	CASSLAAGRRTDTQYF	TGTGCCAGCAGCTTGGCAGCAGGGCGACGCACAGATACGCAGTATTTT
TRBD1	-	TRBV7-3	TRBJ1-1	CASSLGTGRIQNTEAFF	TGTGCCAGCAGCTTAGGGACAGGTAGGATACAGAACACTGAAGCTTTCTTT
-	few	TRBV16	TRBJ1-5	CASSQSRSQPQHF	TGTGCCAGCAGCCAGTCTAGAAGTCAGCCCCAGCATTTT
TRBD1	-	TRBV18	TRBJ1-2	CASSPPGQGGYGYTF	TGTGCCAGCTCACCGCCGGGACAGGGAGGCTATGGCTACACCTTC
-	-	TRBV10-2	TRBJ2-3	CASSESYTQYF	TGCGCCAGCAGTGAAAGCTATACGCAGTATTTT
-	-	TRBV28	TRBJ2-2	CATAGSPSGELFF	TGTGCCACCGCGGGTTCCCCCAGCGGGGAGCTGTTTTTT
TRBD2	-	TRBV5-1	TRBJ2-1	CASSLSGLAGSPLHRRGFF	TGCGCCAGCAGCTTGTCGGGACTAGCGGGATCGCCGCTACATAGACGGGGGTTCTTC
-	-	TRBV7-8	TRBJ1-1	CASSLVRNTEAFF	TGTGCCAGCAGCTTAGTTAGGAACACTGAAGCTTTCTTT
TRBD2	few	TRBV4-3	TRBJ2-5	CASSQDPPRLAAETQYF	TGCGCCAGCAGCCAAGATCCCCCTAGACTAGCGGCAGAGACCCAGTACTTC
-	-	TRBV28	TRBJ2-1	CASAGNNEQFF	TGTGCTAGTGCGGGAAACAATGAGCAGTTCTTC
-	few	TRBV6-1	TRBJ2-5	CASRPGHLQETQYF	TGTGCCAGCAGGCCGGGACACCTCCAAGAGACCCAGTACTTC
-	few	TRBV5-6	TRBJ2-5	CASSVRGHRETQYF	TGTGCCAGCAGCGTGAGAGGCCACCGTGAGACCCAGTACTTC
-	-	TRBV10-3	TRBJ2-1	CAISDGGEQFF	TGTGCCATCAGTGATGGAGGTGAGCAGTTCTTC
TRBD2	-	TRBV5-4	TRBJ2-5	CASSFASGGGETQYF	TGTGCCAGCAGCTTCGCCAGCGGGGGGGGTGAGACCCAGTACTTC
-	few	TRBV7-2	TRBJ2-1	CASSLVRRYNEQFF	TGTGCCAGCAGCTTAGTGAGGCGGTACAATGAGCAGTTCTTC
TRBD2	few	TRBV5-4	TRBJ2-3	CASSRREGPPDTQYF	TGTGCCAGCAGCCGAAGGGAGGGCCCTCCAGATACGCAGTATTTT
-	-	TRBV5-4	TRBJ2-3	CASSLDQRYTDTQYF	TGTGCCAGCAGCTTGGATCAGCGTTACACAGATACGCAGTATTTT
TRBD1	-	TRBV29-1	TRBJ1-4	CSAGPRTGDSATNEKLFF	TGCAGCGCCGGACCCCGGACAGGGGATTCTGCAACTAATGAAAAACTGTTTTTT
-	-	TRBV28	TRBJ2-7	CASSLNRVQYF	TGTGCCAGCAGTTTAAACAGGGTGCAGTACTTC
-	few	TRBV7-3	TRBJ2-1	CASSKQGGSYNEQFF	TGTGCCAGCAGCAAACAGGGAGGCTCCTACAATGAGCAGTTCTTC
-	few	TRBV11-2	TRBJ2-7	CASSFESVDYEQYF	TGTGCCAGCAGCTTTGAAAGTGTCGACTACGAGCAGTACTTC
-	-	TRBV6-6	TRBJ1-2	CASSDGKQRNYGYTF	TGTGCCAGCAGTGACGGGAAACAAAGAAACTATGGCTACACCTTC
-	few	TRBV7-9	TRBJ2-7	CASSRGNEQYF	TGTGCCAGCAGTAGGGGGAACGAGCAGTACTTC
TRBD2	-	TRBV7-3	TRBJ2-3	CASSYQAGGADTQYF	TGTGCCAGCAGCTACCAAGCGGGAGGCGCAGATACGCAGTATTTT